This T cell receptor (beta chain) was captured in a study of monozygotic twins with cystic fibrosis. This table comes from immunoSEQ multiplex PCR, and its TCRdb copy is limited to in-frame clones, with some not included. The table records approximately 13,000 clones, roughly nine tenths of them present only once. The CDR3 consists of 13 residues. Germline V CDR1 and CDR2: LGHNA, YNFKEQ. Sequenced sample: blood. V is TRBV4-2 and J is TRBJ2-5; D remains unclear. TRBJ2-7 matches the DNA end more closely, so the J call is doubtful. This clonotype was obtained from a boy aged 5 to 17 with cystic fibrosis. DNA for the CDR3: TGTGCCAGCAGCCAGACGGTTGACTACGAGCAGTACTTC. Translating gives CASSQTVDYEQYF.